These 7 T cell receptor beta chains originate from one sample sequenced in a study of patients and donors after allogeneic stem cell transplantation. From the RT-PCR reads, TCRdb called clonotypes with MiXCR, one entry per CDR3 protein. The table records approximately 140,000 distinct CDR3 sequences, 37% of them present only once. Material: blood, either unsorted or a sorted T cell fraction (not recorded which). The receptor set was obtained from a human donor who was either an allogeneic HSCT recipient or a stem cell or donor lymphocyte infusion donor (not recorded which). It is not recorded whose cells these are; they may come from a transplant donor.

V and J are TRBV12-3 or TRBV12-4 and TRBJ1-5, with unresolved D. The CDR3 extends over 12 amino acids. V was shortened by 4 bases and J by 7 bases, with 8 bases between the two germline ends. CDR3 protein: CASSWATQPQHF. CDR3 DNA sequence: TGTGCCAGCAGTTGGGCAACCCAGCCCCAGCATTTT.

This clonotype was counted many times. This rearrangement joins TRBV12-3 or TRBV12-4 to TRBJ1-1; D remains unclear. This CDR3 spans 15 amino acids. V gave up 2 bases and J gave up 1 base, with 11 bases separating them. The CDR3 coding sequence is TGTGCCAGCAGTTTATTCCCGATCCCGAACACTGAAGCTTTCTTT. Translated: CASSLFPIPNTEAFF.

This clonotype appeared a single time. The chain uses TRBV10-3 and TRBJ1-2; D uncertain. V was pared by 8 bases and J by 2 bases, with 12 bases between. Germline CDR1 and CDR2: ENHRY and SYGVKD. The CDR3 has 13 residues. The CDR3 loop reads CAIAQRLNYGYTF. The DNA for the CDR3 is TGTGCCATCGCCCAGCGATTAAACTATGGCTACACCTTC.

This clonotype occurred a few times. The chain links TRBV20-1 to TRBJ1-1; D is unclear. The CDR3 contains 12 residues. CDR1 and CDR2 (germline): DFQATT, SNEGSKA (reference sequence). Deletions cut 6 bases from V and 6 bases from J, with 14 bases between. The CDR3 reads CSATDNAPEAFF. CDR3 sequence (DNA): TGCAGTGCAACAGACAACGCCCCTGAAGCTTTCTTT.

The chain carries TRBV28 and TRBJ1-2; weak D call: TRBD1 (5 bases). V lost 2 bases and J 3 bases, leaving 16 bases between the germline ends. Per germline, CDR1 MDHEN and CDR2 SYDVKM. The CDR3 is 16 amino acids. CDR3: CASSLERAGLYYGYTF. The CDR3, as DNA: TGTGCCAGCAGTTTAGAACGGGCAGGGTTGTACTATGGCTACACCTTC.

This clonotype occurred many times. The chain carries TRBV7-2 and TRBJ1-4; D perhaps matches TRBD1 (6 bases). The germline V and J ends were trimmed by 5 bases and 3 bases, with 19 bases remaining between them. The CDR3 contains 17 residues. Germline V CDR1 and CDR2: SGHTA, FQGNSA. The CDR3, as DNA: TGTGCCAGCAGCACCTACAGGGATACATCCCCTAATGAAAAACTGTTTTTT. Translation gives CASSTYRDTSPNEKLFF.

The rearrangement links TRBV6-2 or TRBV6-3 to TRBJ2-2; D might be TRBD2 (7 bases). This CDR3 contains 16 residues. Germline lookup yields CDR1 MNHEY and CDR2 SVGEGT. Trimming removed 5 bases at V and 0 bases at J, with 13 bases between. CDR3 loop: CASSIGGAANTGELFF. In DNA, the CDR3 is TGTGCCAGCAGTATTGGGGGGGCCGCGAACACCGGGGAGCTGTTTTTT.